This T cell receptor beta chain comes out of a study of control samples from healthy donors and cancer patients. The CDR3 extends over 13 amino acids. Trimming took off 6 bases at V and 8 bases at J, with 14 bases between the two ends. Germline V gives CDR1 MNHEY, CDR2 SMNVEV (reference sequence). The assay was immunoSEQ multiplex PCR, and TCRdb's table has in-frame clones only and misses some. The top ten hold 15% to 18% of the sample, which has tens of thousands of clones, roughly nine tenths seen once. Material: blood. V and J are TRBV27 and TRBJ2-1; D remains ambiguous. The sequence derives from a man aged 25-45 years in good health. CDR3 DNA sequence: TGTGCCAGCAGCTCACCCGGCTTTGATGAGCAGTTCTTC. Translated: CASSSPGFDEQFF.